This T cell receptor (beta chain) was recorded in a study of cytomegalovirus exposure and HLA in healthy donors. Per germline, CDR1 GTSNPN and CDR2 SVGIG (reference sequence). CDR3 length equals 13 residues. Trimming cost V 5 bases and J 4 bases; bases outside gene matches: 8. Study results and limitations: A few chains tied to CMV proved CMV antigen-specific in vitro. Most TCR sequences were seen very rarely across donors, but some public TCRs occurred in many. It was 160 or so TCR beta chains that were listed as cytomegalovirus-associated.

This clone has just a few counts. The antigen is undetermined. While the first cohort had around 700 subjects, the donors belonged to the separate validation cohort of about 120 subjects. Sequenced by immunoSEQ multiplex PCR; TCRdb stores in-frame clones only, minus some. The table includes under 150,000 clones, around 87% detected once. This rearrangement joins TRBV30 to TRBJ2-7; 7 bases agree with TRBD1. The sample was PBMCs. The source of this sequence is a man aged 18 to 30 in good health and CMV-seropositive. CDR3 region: CAWSAQGWYEQYF. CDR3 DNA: TGTGCCTGGTCAGCACAGGGGTGGTACGAGCAGTACTTC. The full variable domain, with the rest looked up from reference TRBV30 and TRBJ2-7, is SQTIHQWPATLVQPVGSPLSLECTVEGTSNPNLYWYRQAAGRGLQLLFYSVGIGQISSEVPQNLSASRPQDRQFILSSKKLLLSDSGFYLCAWSAQGWYEQYFGPGTRLTVT.